The 23 T cell receptor beta chains reported below all come from one sample, sequenced in a study of blood T cells in healthy people across ages. The second PCR ran about 6 to 12 cycles with a sample-barcoded 5' primer and J-beta primers. TCRdb re-derived calls from the 5' RACE reads in MiXCR, one entry per CDR3 protein. The data show around 800,000 distinct CDR3 sequences, approximately 67% seen once. The sequencing sample was made of blood. The receptors originated from a man aged 25-45 years in good health.

V usage is TRBV9 and J usage is TRBJ2-1, with 8 bases identical to TRBD2. The CDR3 length is 15 residues. With V trimmed by 0 bases and J by 5 bases, 4 bases remained unmatched. CDR1 is SGDLS and CDR2 is YYNGEE in the germline V gene. The CDR3 here is CASSVVGGLDNEQFF. The CDR3 region has the DNA TGTGCCAGCAGCGTAGTGGGGGGACTAGACAATGAGCAGTTCTTC.

The chain has TRBV4-1 and TRBJ2-5; 12 nucleotides line up with TRBD1. The trim removed 1 base at V and 4 bases at J, leaving 4 bases unmatched. The CDR3 length is 16 residues. Germline CDR1 MGHRA, CDR2 YSYEKL. The CDR3 bases are TGCGCCAGCAGCCAAGCCCTGGGACAGGGGGCAGAGACCCAGTACTTC. Its protein product is CASSQALGQGAETQYF.

This clonotype was seen just once. The genes are TRBV20-1 and TRBJ2-4; 7 nucleotides agree with TRBD1. The CDR3 is 14 residues long. After removal of 4 bases from V and 0 bases from J, the junction contained 3 bases not matched to a gene. Germline V gene data show CDR1 as DFQATT and CDR2 as SNEGSKA (reference sequence). CDR3 DNA sequence: TGCAGTGCTAAGACAGGGTTAGCCAAAAACATTCAGTACTTC. Encoded protein: CSAKTGLAKNIQYF.

In this sample, this clonotype turned up a few times. The chain joins TRBV12-3 or TRBV12-4 to TRBJ2-3; no firm D call. With 3 bases removed from V and 6 bases from J, the gap between germline ends came to 13 bases. The CDR3 is 14 residues long. The DNA for the CDR3 is TGTGCCAGCAGTTTTGTGCCAACTGGGGATACGCAGTATTTT. Translation: CASSFVPTGDTQYF.

This clonotype was counted between two and nine times. This rearrangement joins TRBV7-9 to TRBJ1-2; tentative D call: TRBD1 (5 bases). The CDR3 spans 14 residues. Germline lookup yields CDR1 SEHNR and CDR2 FQNEAQ (reference sequence). V lost 1 base and J 4 bases, leaving 10 bases between the germline ends. The CDR3 sequence: CASSLELGTYGYTF. The CDR3 DNA reads TGTGCCAGCAGCTTAGAGCTGGGGACCTATGGCTACACCTTC.

This clonotype occurred a few times. The chain carries TRBV6-5 and TRBJ2-3; D possibly matches TRBD1 or TRBD2 (6 bases each). The V end was cut by 3 bases, the J end by 2 bases, with 15 bases between. Germline V gene sequence: CDR1 MNHEY, CDR2 SVGAGI. This CDR3 is 16 amino acids long. The CDR3 loop reads CASSYWGDTSTDTQYF. DNA of the CDR3: TGTGCCAGCAGTTATTGGGGGGACACTTCCACAGATACGCAGTATTTT.

The chain recombines TRBV27 with TRBJ1-5; D gene unclear. The CDR3 covers 12 residues. The V and J ends lost 3 bases and 3 bases respectively, with 3 bases between them. Germline loops: CDR1 MNHEY, CDR2 SMNVEV (reference sequence). The CDR3: CASSFVNQPQHF. The CDR3 DNA reads as TGTGCCAGCAGTTTCGTCAATCAGCCCCAGCATTTT.

The J gene is TRBJ2-7, the V gene TRBV29-1, with D uncertain. CDR3 size: 12 residues. V lost 0 bases and J 3 bases, leaving 6 bases between the germline ends. Germline values: CDR1 SQVTM, CDR2 ANQGSEA. The DNA for the CDR3 is TGCAGCGTTGAAGAACGGAACTACGAGCAGTACTTC. Protein product: CSVEERNYEQYF.

V gene TRBV29-1 combines with J gene TRBJ2-7; D remains ambiguous. With 5 bases removed from V and 2 bases from J, the gap between germline ends came to 7 bases. The CDR3 consists of 11 residues. Germline V gene lookup returns CDR1 SQVTM and CDR2 ANQGSEA. CDR3 protein: CSVLVAYEQYF. CDR3 nucleotide sequence: TGCAGCGTTTTGGTCGCCTACGAGCAGTACTTC.

This chain uses TRBV5-1 with TRBJ2-2, with 9 bases aligning to TRBD1. Germline V lookup: CDR1 SGHRS, CDR2 YFSETQ. Unmatched junction bases numbered 6, after V lost 4 bases and J lost 8 bases. The CDR3 covers 14 residues. Written as DNA, the CDR3 is TGCGCCAGCAGCGTGGGACAGGGAAAGGGGGAGCTGTTTTTT. This translates into CASSVGQGKGELFF. Drawing the rest from reference TRBV5-1 and TRBJ2-2, the complete variable domain is KAGVTQTPRYLIKTRGQQVTLSCSPISGHRSVSWYQQTPGQGLQFLFEYFSETQRNKGNFPGRFSGRQFSNSRSEMNVSTLELGDSALYLCASSVGQGKGELFFGEGSRLTVL.

The chain uses TRBV7-9 and TRBJ2-5, with 10 bases fitting TRBD1. The CDR3 is 16 amino acids. The germline CDR1 and CDR2 sequences are SEHNR and FQNEAQ (reference sequence). The V and J ends lost 1 base and 11 bases, in that order; junction bases with no gene match: 13. The DNA for the CDR3 is TGTGCCAGCAGCTTAGGGGGGACAGGGGAGGACTATGAGCAGTACTTC. Its translation: CASSLGGTGEDYEQYF.

For this clonotype: One end of the junction fails to match germline, which may point to a read error. In DNA form, the CDR3 reads TGCAGTGCTAGAACACTAACCCAAGAGACCCGGTACTTC. Translated: CSARTLTQETRYF. The chain is built from TRBV20-1 and TRBJ2-5, with no clear D. CDR3 size: 13 residues. The germline CDR1 and CDR2 sequences are DFQATT and SNEGSKA (reference sequence).

V usage is TRBV5-1 and J usage is TRBJ2-1; 16 bases map to TRBD2. CDR1 and CDR2 (germline): SGHRS, YFSETQ. The CDR3 loop spans 16 amino acids. With 4 bases clipped from V and 13 bases from J, the junction kept 11 bases outside the gene matches. This CDR3 reads CASSLDGTSGGARQFF. The CDR3 bases are TGCGCCAGCAGCCTAGACGGGACTAGCGGGGGGGCCCGACAGTTCTTC.

This clonotype was picked up a small number of times. V gene TRBV4-2 combines with J gene TRBJ2-7, with unresolved D. This CDR3 has 13 amino acids. Germline loops: CDR1 LGHNA, CDR2 YNFKEQ. V was trimmed by 3 bases and J by 0 bases, leaving 6 bases between them. The CDR3 DNA follows: TGTGCCAGCAGCCAGCTGGTCTCCTACGAGCAGTACTTC. Protein product: CASSQLVSYEQYF.

The gene calls are TRBV7-2 and TRBJ2-7; TRBD2 agrees at 11 bases. The trim removed 1 base at V and 4 bases at J, leaving 9 bases unmatched. The germline gives CDR1 SGHTA, CDR2 FQGNSA. The CDR3 is made up of 17 amino acids. CDR3 protein: CASSLGSSGGRKYEQYF. For the CDR3, the DNA is TGTGCCAGCAGCTTAGGGTCTAGCGGGGGGCGAAAATACGAGCAGTACTTC.

This clonotype showed up just a few times. The chain recombines TRBV12-3 or TRBV12-4 with TRBJ2-1, with 7 bases that match TRBD2. CDR3 length: 13 residues. V lost 4 bases to trimming and J lost 7 bases; unmatched junction nucleotides: 4. CDR3 in amino acids: CASSSTSMNEQFF. In nucleotides, the CDR3 is TGTGCCAGCAGTTCGACTAGCATGAATGAGCAGTTCTTC.

The chain links TRBV4-3 to TRBJ1-4, with D possibly being TRBD1 (6 bases). This CDR3 has 18 amino acids. Germline V gene lookup returns CDR1 LGHNA and CDR2 YSLEER. The V and J ends lost 1 base and 6 bases respectively, with 21 bases between them. In DNA, the CDR3 is TGCGCCAGCAGCCAAGGGGGTGGACAGTTCCTAGGGGATGAAAAACTGTTTTTT. This translates into CASSQGGGQFLGDEKLFF.

The chain carries TRBV6-5 and TRBJ2-3; D unresolved. Trimming left V 5 bases short and J 1 base short, with 7 bases between. CDR1 is MNHEY and CDR2 is SVGAGI in the germline V gene. The CDR3 consists of 13 residues. CDR3 DNA: TGTGCCAGCAGTGATTACCGCACAGATACGCAGTATTTT. Translated, it gives CASSDYRTDTQYF.

The chain uses TRBV20-1 and TRBJ2-1; D assignment may be TRBD1 or TRBD2 (6 bases each). Germline-derived CDR1 and CDR2 are DFQATT and SNEGSKA (reference sequence). The V end lost 3 bases, the J end lost 0 bases, and 21 bases lay between the germline ends. This CDR3 has 18 residues. In nucleotides, the CDR3 is TGCAGTGCTAGCATGCTCGGGGGCTCAGCGGGCTCCTACAATGAGCAGTTCTTC. Translated: CSASMLGGSAGSYNEQFF.

The chain recombines TRBV2 with TRBJ1-6, with D unresolved. The CDR3 runs to 14 residues. Germline V lookup: CDR1 SNHLY, CDR2 FYNNEI. V dropped 8 bases and J dropped 8 bases, with 16 bases sitting between them. The CDR3 sequence: CASGMGMFHSPLHF. CDR3 coding DNA: TGTGCCAGCGGGATGGGGATGTTCCATTCACCCCTCCACTTT.

This clonotype appeared a few times. The chain joins TRBV27 to TRBJ2-7; D is unresolved. CDR3 length equals 13 residues. V shed 6 bases and J shed 1 base, with 10 bases lying between them. Germline V gives CDR1 MNHEY, CDR2 SMNVEV (reference sequence). As DNA, the CDR3 is TGTGCCAGCAGGCCCTCAAGATCCTACGAGCAGTACTTC. Amino acids: CASRPSRSYEQYF.

In regard to this clonotype: A much larger clone is a single base away; this may be a read error. This rearrangement joins TRBV7-9 to TRBJ2-7, with D possibly called TRBD1 or TRBD2 (5 bases each). The CDR3 has 12 residues. The germline V and J ends were trimmed by 6 bases and 7 bases, with 13 bases remaining between them. Germline-derived CDR1 and CDR2 are SEHNR and FQNEAQ (reference sequence). CDR3 coding DNA: TGTGCCAGCAGTCATTGGGGGAATGAGCAGTACTTC. Protein sequence: CASSHWGNEQYF. Full variable domain (missing parts from reference TRBV7-9 and TRBJ2-7): DTGVSQNPRHKITKRGQNVTFRCDPISEHNRLYWYRQTLGQGPEFLTYFQNEAQLEKSRLLSDRFSAERPKGSFSTLEIQRTEQGDSAMYLCASSHWGNEQYFGPGTRLTVT.

The chain couples TRBV12-3 or TRBV12-4 to TRBJ2-1; 7 nucleotides match TRBD2. Trimming removed 4 bases from V and 6 bases from J; junction bases left unmatched: 9. The CDR3 is 15 amino acids. The CDR3 bases are TGTGCCAGCAGTTACCAGTCTGGCGGGGGCAATGAGCAGTTCTTC. Protein sequence: CASSYQSGGGNEQFF.